One T cell receptor (beta chain) is described in this entry. The target antigen is unknown. This specimen belongs to a study of cytomegalovirus exposure and HLA in healthy donors. Turning to the study itself: An earlier analysis found roughly 110 million unique TCR beta sequences from approximately 170 million T cells. General study points: Among TCR beta chains of equal frequency, HLA-associated ones were more clonally expanded in a later analysis. An analysis done earlier found most TCR beta V segments productive about 87% or about 30% of the time. Cytomegalovirus association was assigned to over 150 TCR beta chains.

Germline V gene data show CDR1 as MNHNY and CDR2 as SVGAGI (reference sequence). With 5 bases removed from V and 4 bases from J, the gap between germline ends came to 16 bases. The CDR3 covers 15 residues. The PCR was carried out with 60 Vbeta primers and 13 Jbeta primers. Using immunoSEQ multiplex PCR, the repertoire was profiled, and TCRdb retains in-frame clones only, with some absent. The data show about 160,000 clones, with 75% to 80% seen just once and around 0.97% held by the top ten. The chain links TRBV6-6 to TRBJ2-3; D possibly corresponds to TRBD2 (7 bases). The sequence came from a woman aged 45-59 years in good health and CMV-seropositive. Input material: PBMCs. The CDR3 loop is CASSLAEGGADTQYF. CDR3 DNA: TGTGCCAGCAGTCTAGCGGAGGGGGGCGCAGATACGCAGTATTTT.